The rows below give T cell receptor beta chains drawn from one sample of a study of blood T cell repertoires in COVID-19. Method: immunoSEQ multiplex PCR; TCRdb's copy keeps in-frame clones and lacks some. Of roughly 70,000 clones detected, roughly 91% appear once; the ten largest clones hold around 0.47%. Sequenced sample: peripheral blood. The source is a man in his fifties with COVID-19, enrolled during active disease. CDR3s include the opening cysteine and the closing phenylalanine or tryptophan. Fields, in order: CDR3 protein, CDR3 DNA, clone size, V gene, J gene, D gene. A D gene is named only where the DNA matches it firmly. Expanded clones are given a class, and other clones once, few, many or no size at all.

CDR3: CASSPGQGSTEAFF; DNA: TGTGCCAGCTCACCGGGACAGGGATCCACTGAAGCTTTCTTT; size: .; V: TRBV18; J: TRBJ1-1; D: TRBD1
CDR3: CASGTGTGGYEQYF; DNA: TGTGCCAGCGGAACCGGGACAGGGGGGTACGAGCAGTACTTC; size: .; V: TRBV3-1/TRBV3-2; J: TRBJ2-7; D: TRBD1
CDR3: CASSNSGRGYEQYF; DNA: TGTGCCAGCAGCAATAGCGGGAGGGGCTACGAGCAGTACTTC; size: .; V: TRBV6-5; J: TRBJ2-7; D: TRBD2
CDR3: CASKKLTGFGDNEQFF; DNA: TGTGCCAGCAAGAAACTGACAGGGTTCGGGGACAATGAGCAGTTCTTC; size: .; V: TRBV7-6; J: TRBJ2-1; D: TRBD1
CDR3: CASTHRGGGLLTGELFF; DNA: TGTGCCAGCACACATCGGGGGGGTGGGCTTTTAACCGGGGAGCTGTTTTTT; size: .; V: TRBV2; J: TRBJ2-2; D: TRBD2
CDR3: CASSGGVQQGSASEQFF; DNA: TGTGCCAGCAGCGGCGGGGTCCAACAGGGGTCGGCGAGTGAGCAGTTCTTC; size: .; V: TRBV7-9; J: TRBJ2-1; D: .
CDR3: CASSGLTSGQLYEQYF; DNA: TGTGCCAGCAGCGGTTTGACTAGCGGGCAGTTATACGAGCAGTACTTC; size: .; V: TRBV7-2; J: TRBJ2-7; D: TRBD2
CDR3: CASSVGRRGITGELFF; DNA: TGTGCCAGCAGTGTTGGCAGGAGGGGAATCACCGGGGAGCTGTTTTTT; size: .; V: TRBV2; J: TRBJ2-2; D: .
CDR3: CASRDPGQGNGEKLFF; DNA: TGTGCCAGCAGGGACCCCGGACAGGGTAATGGTGAAAAACTGTTTTTT; size: .; V: TRBV2; J: TRBJ1-4; D: TRBD1
CDR3: CASSERQDEEGNTEAFF; DNA: TGTGCCAGCAGCGAACGACAGGATGAAGAGGGGAACACTGAAGCTTTCTTT; size: .; V: TRBV9; J: TRBJ1-1; D: .
CDR3: CASSESSYNEQFF; DNA: TGTGCCAGCAGTGAATCGTCGTACAATGAGCAGTTCTTC; size: .; V: TRBV2; J: TRBJ2-1; D: .
CDR3: CASSSVSGGSGDTQYF; DNA: TGTGCCAGCTCAAGTGTGTCGGGAGGAAGTGGGGATACGCAGTATTTT; size: .; V: TRBV18; J: TRBJ2-3; D: TRBD2
CDR3: CASSFGGYGQPQHF; DNA: TGTGCCAGCAGCTTTGGGGGGTACGGTCAGCCCCAGCATTTT; size: .; V: TRBV7-2; J: TRBJ1-5; D: .
CDR3: CASSVGTSGGEGTQYF; DNA: TGTGCCAGCAGTGTGGGCACTAGCGGGGGGGAGGGGACCCAGTACTTC; size: few; V: TRBV2; J: TRBJ2-5; D: TRBD2
CDR3: CASRSPGTGRNEQFF; DNA: TGTGCCAGCAGATCCCCCGGGACAGGGAGGAATGAGCAGTTCTTC; size: .; V: TRBV5-8; J: TRBJ2-1; D: TRBD1
CDR3: CASSRATRGVSTDTQYF; DNA: TGTGCCAGCAGCCGGGCGACTAGAGGGGTAAGCACAGATACGCAGTATTTT; size: .; V: TRBV4-2; J: TRBJ2-3; D: .
CDR3: CASSPYSGANVLTF; DNA: TGCGCCAGCAGCCCCTACTCTGGGGCCAACGTCCTGACTTTC; size: .; V: TRBV5-1; J: TRBJ2-6; D: .
CDR3: CASSRGQGGQHF; DNA: TGTGCCAGCAGTCGCGGACAGGGGGGCCAGCATTTT; size: .; V: TRBV6-2/TRBV6-3; J: TRBJ1-5; D: TRBD1
CDR3: CASSSHRDQPQHF; DNA: TGTGCCAGCAGCTCCCACAGGGATCAGCCCCAGCATTTT; size: .; V: TRBV3-1/TRBV3-2; J: TRBJ1-5; D: .
CDR3: CSVDATRGEQYF; DNA: TGCAGCGTTGATGCCACACGGGGGGAGCAGTACTTC; size: .; V: TRBV29-1; J: TRBJ2-7; D: .
CDR3: CASSHGQGSYEQYF; DNA: TGCGCCAGCAGCCACGGACAGGGATCCTACGAGCAGTACTTC; size: .; V: TRBV5-1; J: TRBJ2-7; D: TRBD1
CDR3: CASRKVGFGGTEAFF; DNA: TGTGCCAGCAGGAAGGTCGGGTTCGGGGGGACTGAAGCTTTCTTT; size: .; V: TRBV2; J: TRBJ1-1; D: .